The clone carrying this T cell receptor beta chain occurred a few times. Its antigen is not identified. Germline V gives CDR1 SGHTA, CDR2 FQGNSA. The CDR3 runs 12 residues. Trimming pared 5 bases from V and 7 bases from J, leaving 12 bases between. This sample was included in a study of T cell responses to AZD1222 COVID-19 vaccine. Findings and caveats of the study: White British donors predominated, females outnumbered males, and clonal diversity was possibly underestimated. Repertoires were obtained only post-peak T cell response.

Assay used: immunoSEQ multiplex PCR; TCRdb lists only in-frame clones, some missing. This table holds roughly 58,000 clones, around 85% found once. This TCR was recovered from an adult in good health. This specimen consisted of peripheral blood, obtained on day 0 of MenACWY control vaccination. The chain employs TRBV7-2 and TRBJ2-7; the D is unclear. CDR3 nucleotide sequence: TGTGCCAGCAGCCCTGGACGGCGGGAGCAGTACTTC. It is translated as CASSPGRREQYF.